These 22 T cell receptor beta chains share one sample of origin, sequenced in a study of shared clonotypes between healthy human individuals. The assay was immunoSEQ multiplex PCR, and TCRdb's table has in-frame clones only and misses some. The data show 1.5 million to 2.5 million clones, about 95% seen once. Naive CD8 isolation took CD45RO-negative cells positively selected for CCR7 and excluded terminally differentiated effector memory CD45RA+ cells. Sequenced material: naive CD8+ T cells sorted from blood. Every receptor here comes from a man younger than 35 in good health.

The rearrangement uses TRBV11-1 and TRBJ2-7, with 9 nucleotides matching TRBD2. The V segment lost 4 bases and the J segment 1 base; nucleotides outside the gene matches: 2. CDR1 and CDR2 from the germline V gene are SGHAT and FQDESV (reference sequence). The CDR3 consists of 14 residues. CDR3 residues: CASSWTSESYEQYF. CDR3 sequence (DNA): TGTGCCAGCAGCTGGACTAGCGAATCCTACGAGCAGTACTTC.

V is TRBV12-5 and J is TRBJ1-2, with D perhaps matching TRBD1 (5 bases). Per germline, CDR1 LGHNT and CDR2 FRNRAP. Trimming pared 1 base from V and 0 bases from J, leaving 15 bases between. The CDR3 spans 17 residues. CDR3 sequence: CASGLAGRQGPNYGYTF. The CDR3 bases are TGTGCTAGTGGTTTGGCCGGTCGGCAGGGACCTAACTATGGCTACACCTTC. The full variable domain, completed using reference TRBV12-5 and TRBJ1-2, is DARVTQTPRHKVTEMGQEVTMRCQPILGHNTVFWYRQTMMQGLELLAYFRNRAPLDDSGMPKDRFSAEMPDATLATLKIQPSEPRDSAVYFCASGLAGRQGPNYGYTFGSGTRLTVV.

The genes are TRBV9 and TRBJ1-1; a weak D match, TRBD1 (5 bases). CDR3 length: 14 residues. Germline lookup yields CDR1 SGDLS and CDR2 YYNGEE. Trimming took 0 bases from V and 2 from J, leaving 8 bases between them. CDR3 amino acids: CASSVVQGNTEAFF. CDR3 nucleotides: TGTGCCAGCAGCGTAGTTCAGGGCAACACTGAAGCTTTCTTT. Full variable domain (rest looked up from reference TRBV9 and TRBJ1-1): DSGVTQTPKHLITATGQRVTLRCSPRSGDLSVYWYQQSLDQGLQFLIQYYNGEERAKGNILERFSAQQFPDLHSELNLSSLELGDSALYFCASSVVQGNTEAFFGQGTRLTVV.

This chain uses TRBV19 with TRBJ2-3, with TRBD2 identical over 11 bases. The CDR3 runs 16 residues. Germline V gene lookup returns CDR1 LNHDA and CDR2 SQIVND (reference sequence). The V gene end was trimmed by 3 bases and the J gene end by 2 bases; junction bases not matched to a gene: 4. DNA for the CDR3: TGTGCCAGTAGTATGGGACTAGCGGATTACACAGATACGCAGTATTTT. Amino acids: CASSMGLADYTDTQYF.

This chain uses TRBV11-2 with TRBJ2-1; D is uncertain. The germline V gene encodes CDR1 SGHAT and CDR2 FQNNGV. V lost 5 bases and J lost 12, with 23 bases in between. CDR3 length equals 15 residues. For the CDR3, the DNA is TGTGCCAGCAGCGCCCGGACCGATGGTCCCCGCGGGCAGTTCTTC. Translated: CASSARTDGPRGQFF.

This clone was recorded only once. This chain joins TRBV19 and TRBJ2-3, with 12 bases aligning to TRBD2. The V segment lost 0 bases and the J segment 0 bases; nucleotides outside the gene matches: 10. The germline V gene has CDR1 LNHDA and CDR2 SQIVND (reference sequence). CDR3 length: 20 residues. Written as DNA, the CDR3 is TGTGCCAGTAGTATAGACCTCAGGGCTAGCGGGAGGGGTAGCACAGATACGCAGTATTTT. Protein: CASSIDLRASGRGSTDTQYF.

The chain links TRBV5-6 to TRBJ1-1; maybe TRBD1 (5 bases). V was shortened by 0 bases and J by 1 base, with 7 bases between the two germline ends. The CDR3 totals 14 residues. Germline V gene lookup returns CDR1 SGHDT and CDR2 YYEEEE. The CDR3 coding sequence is TGTGCCAGCAGCTTGGTAAGGGGGAACACTGAAGCTTTCTTT. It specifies CASSLVRGNTEAFF.

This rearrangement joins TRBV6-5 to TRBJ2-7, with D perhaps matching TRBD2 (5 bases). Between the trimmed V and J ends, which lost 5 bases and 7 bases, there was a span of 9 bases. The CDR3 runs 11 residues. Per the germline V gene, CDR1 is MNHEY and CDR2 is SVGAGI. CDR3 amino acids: CASSGGPEQYF. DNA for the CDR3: TGTGCCAGCAGTGGCGGGCCGGAGCAGTACTTC.

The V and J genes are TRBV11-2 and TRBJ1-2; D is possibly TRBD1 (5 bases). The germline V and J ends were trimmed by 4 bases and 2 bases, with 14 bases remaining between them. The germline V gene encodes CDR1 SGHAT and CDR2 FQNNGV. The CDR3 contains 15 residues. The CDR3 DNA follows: TGTGCCAGCAGCTCCGACCAGCGGACAAACTATGGCTACACCTTC. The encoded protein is CASSSDQRTNYGYTF.

The CDR3 here is CASSLSGLAGHEQYF. CDR3 DNA: TGTGCCAGCAGCTTATCGGGGCTAGCGGGCCACGAGCAGTACTTC. V and J are TRBV7-9 and TRBJ2-7; 8 bases agree with TRBD2. The CDR3 runs 15 residues. J lost 5 bases, V lost 2 bases, and 8 bases had no gene match. Germline lookup yields CDR1 SEHNR and CDR2 FQNEAQ (reference sequence).

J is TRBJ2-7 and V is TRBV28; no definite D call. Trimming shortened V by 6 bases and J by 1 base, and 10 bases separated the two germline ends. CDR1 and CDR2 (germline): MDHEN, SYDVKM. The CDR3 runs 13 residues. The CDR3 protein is CASSTTYSYEQYF. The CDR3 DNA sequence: TGTGCCAGCAGCACGACATATTCCTACGAGCAGTACTTC.

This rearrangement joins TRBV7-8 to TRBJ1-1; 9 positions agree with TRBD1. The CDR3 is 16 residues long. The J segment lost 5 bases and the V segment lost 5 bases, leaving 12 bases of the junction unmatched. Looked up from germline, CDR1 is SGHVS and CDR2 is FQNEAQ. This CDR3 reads CASSIPGQGGRTEAFF. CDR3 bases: TGTGCCAGCAGCATTCCGGGACAGGGTGGACGTACTGAAGCTTTCTTT.

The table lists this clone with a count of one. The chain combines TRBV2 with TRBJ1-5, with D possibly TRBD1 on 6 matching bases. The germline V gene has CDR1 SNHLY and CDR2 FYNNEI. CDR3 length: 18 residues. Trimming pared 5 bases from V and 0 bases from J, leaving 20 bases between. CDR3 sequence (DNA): TGTGCCAGCAGTTTATACAGGGACCCGAGATATAGCAATCAGCCCCAGCATTTT. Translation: CASSLYRDPRYSNQPQHF.

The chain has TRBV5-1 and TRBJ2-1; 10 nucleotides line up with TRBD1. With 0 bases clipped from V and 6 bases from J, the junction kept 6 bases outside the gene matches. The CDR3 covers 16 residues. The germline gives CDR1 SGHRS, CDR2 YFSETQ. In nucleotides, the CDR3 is TGCGCCAGCAGCTTGGCAGGGACAGGGGTTCCCAATGAGCAGTTCTTC. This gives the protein CASSLAGTGVPNEQFF. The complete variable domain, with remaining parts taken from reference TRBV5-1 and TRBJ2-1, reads KAGVTQTPRYLIKTRGQQVTLSCSPISGHRSVSWYQQTPGQGLQFLFEYFSETQRNKGNFPGRFSGRQFSNSRSEMNVSTLELGDSALYLCASSLAGTGVPNEQFFGPGTRLTVL.

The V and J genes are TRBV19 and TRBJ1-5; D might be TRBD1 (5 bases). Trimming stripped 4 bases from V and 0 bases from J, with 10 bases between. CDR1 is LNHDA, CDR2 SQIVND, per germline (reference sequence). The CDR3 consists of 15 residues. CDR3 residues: CASSTDTFSNQPQHF. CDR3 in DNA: TGTGCCAGTAGTACGGACACTTTTAGCAATCAGCCCCAGCATTTT.

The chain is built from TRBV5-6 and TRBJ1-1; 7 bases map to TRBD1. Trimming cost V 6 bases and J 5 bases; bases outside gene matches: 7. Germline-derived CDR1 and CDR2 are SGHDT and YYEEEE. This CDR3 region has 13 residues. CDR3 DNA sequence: TGTGCCAGCATCGCAGGGGGACATACTGAAGCTTTCTTT. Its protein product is CASIAGGHTEAFF.

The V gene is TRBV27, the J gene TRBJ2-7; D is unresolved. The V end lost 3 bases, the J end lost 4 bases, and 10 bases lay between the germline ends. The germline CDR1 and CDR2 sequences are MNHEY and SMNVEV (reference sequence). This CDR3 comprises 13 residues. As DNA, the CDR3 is TGTGCCAGCAGTTTTAAACTACTTTACGAGCAGTACTTC. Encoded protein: CASSFKLLYEQYF.

The CDR3 nucleotides read TGTGCCAGCAGTTACGGCCCGACGGATGGCTACACCTTC. Translating it yields CASSYGPTDGYTF. The genes are TRBV6-5 and TRBJ1-2; no clear D gene. Trimming shortened V by 2 bases and J by 6 bases, and 10 bases separated the two germline ends. This CDR3 comprises 13 residues. Per the germline V gene, CDR1 is MNHEY and CDR2 is SVGAGI.

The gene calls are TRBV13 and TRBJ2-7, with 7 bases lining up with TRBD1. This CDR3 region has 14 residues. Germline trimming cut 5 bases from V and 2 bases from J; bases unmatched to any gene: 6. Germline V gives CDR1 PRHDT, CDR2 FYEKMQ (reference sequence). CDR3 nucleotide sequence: TGTGCCAGCAGCACGGGACAGCCAACCTACGAGCAGTACTTC. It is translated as CASSTGQPTYEQYF.

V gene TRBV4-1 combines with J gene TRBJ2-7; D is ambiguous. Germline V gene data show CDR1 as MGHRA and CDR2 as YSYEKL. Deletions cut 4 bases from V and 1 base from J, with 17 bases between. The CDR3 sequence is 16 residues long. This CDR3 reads CASSPEEGKGSYEQYF. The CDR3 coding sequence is TGCGCCAGCAGCCCTGAGGAAGGCAAGGGATCCTACGAGCAGTACTTC.

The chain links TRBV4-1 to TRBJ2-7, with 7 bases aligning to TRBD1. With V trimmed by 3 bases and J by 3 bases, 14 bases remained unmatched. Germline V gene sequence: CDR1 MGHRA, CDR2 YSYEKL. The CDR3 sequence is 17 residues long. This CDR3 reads CASSHKPTTGSYYEQYF. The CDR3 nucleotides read TGCGCCAGCAGCCATAAGCCTACGACAGGGAGTTACTACGAGCAGTACTTC.

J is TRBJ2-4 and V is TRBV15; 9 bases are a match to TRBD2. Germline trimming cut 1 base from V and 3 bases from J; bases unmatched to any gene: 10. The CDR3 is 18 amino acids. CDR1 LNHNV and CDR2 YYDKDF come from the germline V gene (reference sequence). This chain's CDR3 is CATSRARAGGPGKNIQYF. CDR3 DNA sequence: TGTGCCACCAGCAGAGCTAGGGCGGGAGGGCCAGGCAAAAACATTCAGTACTTC.